The 27 T cell receptor beta chains in this list originate from one sample, sequenced in a study of cytomegalovirus exposure and HLA in healthy donors. 60 Vbeta and 13 Jbeta primers were used in PCR. Clones were read by immunoSEQ multiplex PCR, and TCRdb kept only the in-frame ones, dropping some. This sample yields about 180,000 clones, of which 85% are seen a single time; 1% belongs to the top ten. Sequencing was performed on PBMCs. These receptors all stem from a boy between 2 and 10 years old in good health and CMV-seronegative.

V is TRBV5-6 and J is TRBJ2-2; TRBD2 aligns across 9 bases. This CDR3 is built from 15 residues. Germline values: CDR1 SGHDT, CDR2 YYEEEE. After removal of 4 bases from V and 4 bases from J, the junction contained 5 bases not matched to a gene. The CDR3 nucleotides are TGTGCCAGCAGCAAGGGACTAGCTGCCACCGGGGAGCTGTTTTTT. It encodes CASSKGLAATGELFF.

The rearrangement uses TRBV19 and TRBJ1-1; D is unclear. The V gene lost 6 bases and the J gene lost 0 bases, with 14 bases spanning the gap. This CDR3 spans 15 amino acids. Per the germline V gene, CDR1 is LNHDA and CDR2 is SQIVND (reference sequence). The CDR3 DNA reads TGTGCCAGTAGCAGAATTCGCAACATGAACACTGAAGCTTTCTTT. This sequence encodes CASSRIRNMNTEAFF.

The chain is built from TRBV28 and TRBJ2-2; possibly TRBD1 for D (5 bases). The CDR3 runs to 16 residues. The V end was cut by 6 bases, the J end by 7 bases, with 21 bases between. Looked up from germline, CDR1 is MDHEN and CDR2 is SYDVKM. DNA for the CDR3: TGTGCCAGCAGAGCCCACACAGGTGGAAGGGACGGGGAGCTGTTTTTT. Translation gives CASRAHTGGRDGELFF. Full variable domain (remainder filled in from reference TRBV28 and TRBJ2-2): DVKVTQSSRYLVKRTGEKVFLECVQDMDHENMFWYRQDPGLGLRLIYFSYDVKMKEKGDIPEGYSVSREKKERFSLILESASTNQTSMYLCASRAHTGGRDGELFFGEGSRLTVL.

The V and J genes are TRBV7-9 and TRBJ2-1; 11 nucleotides match TRBD2. The J segment lost 8 bases and the V segment lost 1 base, leaving 4 bases of the junction unmatched. The CDR3 runs to 15 residues. From germline, CDR1 is SEHNR and CDR2 FQNEAQ (reference sequence). The CDR3 nucleotides read TGTGCCAGCAGCTTAGAACTAGCGGGAGTGGATGAGCAGTTCTTC. Its protein product is CASSLELAGVDEQFF. Supplemented by reference TRBV7-9 and TRBJ2-1, the full variable domain reads DTGVSQNPRHKITKRGQNVTFRCDPISEHNRLYWYRQTLGQGPEFLTYFQNEAQLEKSRLLSDRFSAERPKGSFSTLEIQRTEQGDSAMYLCASSLELAGVDEQFFGPGTRLTVL.

V usage is TRBV27 and J usage is TRBJ2-3; 9 positions agree with TRBD2. This CDR3 is built from 15 residues. V lost 2 bases to trimming and J lost 7 bases; unmatched junction nucleotides: 7. In germline, CDR1 is MNHEY, CDR2 SMNVEV (reference sequence). As DNA, the CDR3 is TGTGCCAGCAGTTTAAGGCAGCGGGAGGTAAATACGCAGTATTTT. Translated: CASSLRQREVNTQYF.

V gene TRBV5-1 combines with J gene TRBJ2-3, with 7 bases aligning to TRBD1. CDR1 and CDR2 from the germline V gene are SGHRS and YFSETQ. Losses at the gene ends were 4 bases for V and 1 base for J; bases not matched to a gene: 9. The CDR3 consists of 16 residues. CDR3 nucleotide sequence: TGCGCCAGCAGCGGTAGTCCGGGACAGCGCACAGATACGCAGTATTTT. Amino acid sequence: CASSGSPGQRTDTQYF.

This clone is a singleton in its sample. The V call is TRBV27, the J call TRBJ1-2; TRBD1 matches at 7 bases. Trimming removed 6 bases from V and 6 bases from J; junction bases left unmatched: 7. Germline V CDR1 and CDR2: MNHEY, SMNVEV (reference sequence). The CDR3 is 13 amino acids. CDR3 DNA sequence: TGTGCCAGCAGGCACAGGGGCCTCGATGGCTACACCTTC. Translation: CASRHRGLDGYTF.

This clone appeared a single time. The V call is TRBV15, the J call TRBJ1-1; D not certain. V was shortened by 0 bases and J by 1 base, with 6 bases between the two germline ends. Per germline, CDR1 LNHNV and CDR2 YYDKDF (reference sequence). The CDR3 covers 14 residues. CDR3 protein: CATSRDPKNTEAFF. In nucleotides, the CDR3 is TGTGCCACCAGCAGAGATCCCAAGAACACTGAAGCTTTCTTT.

The chain recombines TRBV18 with TRBJ1-5; 12 bases line up with TRBD1. The J segment lost 6 bases and the V segment lost 1 base, leaving 4 bases of the junction unmatched. Germline loops: CDR1 KGHSH, CDR2 LQKENI. The CDR3 is 16 amino acids. The CDR3 DNA is TGTGCCAGCTCACCACTGGGACAGGGGGCGGGTCAGCCCCAGCATTTT. It encodes CASSPLGQGAGQPQHF.

The chain employs TRBV5-5 and TRBJ1-6, with no clear D. This CDR3 comprises 16 residues. Germline loops: CDR1 SGHKS, CDR2 YYEKEE (reference sequence). V was clipped by 2 bases and J by 3 bases, with 12 bases between them. CDR3 sequence reads: CASSLSNNDYNSPLHF. Written as DNA, the CDR3 is TGTGCCAGCAGCTTATCGAACAACGACTATAATTCACCCCTCCACTTT.

This sequence joins TRBV11-2 and TRBJ2-2; D may be TRBD1 (5 bases). V was clipped by 1 base and J by 1 base, with 10 bases between them. The CDR3 is made up of 16 amino acids. CDR1 is SGHAT and CDR2 is FQNNGV in the germline V gene. The CDR3 here is CASSLGSQGNTGELFF. CDR3 sequence (DNA): TGTGCCAGCAGCTTAGGGTCGCAGGGGAACACCGGGGAGCTGTTTTTT.

This clone was detected only once. The chain couples TRBV5-6 to TRBJ2-5, with D tentatively TRBD2 (6 bases). V was clipped by 2 bases and J by 3 bases, with 17 bases between them. This CDR3 contains 16 residues. Per the germline V gene, CDR1 is SGHDT and CDR2 is YYEEEE. CDR3 loop: CASSFLPRGGKETQYF. DNA for the CDR3: TGTGCCAGCAGCTTCCTCCCCCGTGGCGGGAAAGAGACCCAGTACTTC.

DNA of the CDR3: TGTGCCAGCAGTCCGAGGGTTCAAGAGACCCAGTACTTC. This gives the protein CASSPRVQETQYF. The chain combines TRBV27 with TRBJ2-5; perhaps TRBD2 as D (5 bases). CDR3 length: 13 amino acids. In germline, CDR1 is MNHEY, CDR2 SMNVEV (reference sequence). Trimming stripped 5 bases from V and 2 bases from J, with 9 bases between.

The J gene is TRBJ2-2, the V gene TRBV30, with TRBD2 matching over 7 bases. Germline V CDR1 and CDR2: GTSNPN, SVGIG (reference sequence). With V trimmed by 3 bases and J by 2 bases, 3 bases remained unmatched. This CDR3 comprises 14 residues. The DNA of the CDR3 is TGTGCCTGGAGGTCTAGCGGCAACACCGGGGAGCTGTTTTTT. Protein product: CAWRSSGNTGELFF.

The genes are TRBV5-4 and TRBJ2-1; the match to TRBD2 covers 8 bases. This CDR3 contains 15 residues. Trimming removed 1 base from V and 0 bases from J; junction bases left unmatched: 0. Germline CDR1 SGHNT, CDR2 YYREEE (reference sequence). The CDR3 here is CASSLTSGSYNEQFF. Written as DNA, the CDR3 is TGTGCCAGCAGCTTGACTAGCGGCTCCTACAATGAGCAGTTCTTC.

CDR3 coding DNA: TGTGCCAGCAGCCCCCGGACTAGCGGGAGGGCCGGAGATACGCAGTATTTT. Translation gives CASSPRTSGRAGDTQYF. V and J are TRBV9 and TRBJ2-3; 15 bases align to TRBD2. CDR1 is SGDLS and CDR2 is YYNGEE in the germline V gene. The junction had 8 bases not matched to a gene; V was cut back by 4 bases and J by 5 bases. This CDR3 contains 17 residues.

DNA of the CDR3: TGTGCCAGCAGTTCAGGAGAGCGGGTGCGAACTGAAGCTTTCTTT. Translated: CASSSGERVRTEAFF. This chain joins TRBV27 and TRBJ1-1, with no clear D. V shed 4 bases and J shed 5 bases, with 17 bases lying between them. The CDR3 spans 15 residues. CDR1 is MNHEY and CDR2 is SMNVEV in the germline V gene (reference sequence).

The chain is built from TRBV7-9 and TRBJ2-5; perhaps TRBD1 as D (5 bases). The CDR3 length is 15 residues. V was pared by 3 bases and J by 1 base, with 12 bases between. The germline V gene has CDR1 SEHNR and CDR2 FQNEAQ (reference sequence). The DNA of the CDR3 is TGTGCCAGCAGCTTTTCTCGGACAAGCCAAGAGACCCAGTACTTC. It codes for CASSFSRTSQETQYF.

The chain is built from TRBV9 and TRBJ1-2, with 8 bases that match TRBD1. This CDR3 is built from 11 residues. Germline trimming cut 6 bases from V and 8 bases from J; bases unmatched to any gene: 3. CDR1 is SGDLS, CDR2 YYNGEE, per germline. CDR3 in DNA: TGTGCCAGCAAGGACAGGGAGGGCTACACCTTC. Its translation: CASKDREGYTF.

The chain combines TRBV6-4 with TRBJ2-1; TRBD2 matches at 10 bases. The trim removed 4 bases at V and 5 bases at J, leaving 2 bases unmatched. CDR1 and CDR2 (germline): MRHNA, SNTAGT. The CDR3 has 14 amino acids. In DNA, the CDR3 is TGTGCCAGCAGTGGACTAGCGGGTAACAATGAGCAGTTCTTC. Translation: CASSGLAGNNEQFF.

The CDR3 nucleotides are TGCGCCAGCAGCGAGACCCCACAGGGAGCGAACACCGGGGAGCTGTTTTTT. This codes for CASSETPQGANTGELFF. V and J are TRBV4-1 and TRBJ2-2; D may be TRBD1 (6 bases). Germline V gene data show CDR1 as MGHRA and CDR2 as YSYEKL. Trimming took off 5 bases at V and 0 bases at J, with 16 bases between the two ends. The CDR3 covers 17 residues.

The V and J genes are TRBV30 and TRBJ1-5; D not resolved. Germline assignment: CDR1 GTSNPN and CDR2 SVGIG (reference sequence). The V gene lost 0 bases and the J gene lost 3 bases, with 18 bases spanning the gap. This CDR3 is 17 amino acids long. This CDR3 reads CAWSVVEGGLYNQPQHF. The CDR3 DNA reads TGTGCCTGGAGTGTTGTGGAGGGTGGCTTGTACAATCAGCCCCAGCATTTT.

The chain joins TRBV29-1 to TRBJ1-3; 7 bases match TRBD1. The length of the CDR3 is 14 residues. The trim removed 7 bases at V and 0 bases at J, leaving 6 bases unmatched. Germline loops: CDR1 SQVTM, CDR2 ANQGSEA. The CDR3 DNA reads TGCAGCGCTCGGACAGGTCTCTCTGGAAACACCATATATTTT. This encodes CSARTGLSGNTIYF.

The chain combines TRBV30 with TRBJ1-2; TRBD1 agrees at 9 bases. From germline, CDR1 is GTSNPN and CDR2 SVGIG (reference sequence). The CDR3 spans 11 residues. Trimming removed 5 bases from V and 8 bases from J; junction bases left unmatched: 3. CDR3 nucleotide sequence: TGTGCCTGGGGGACAGGGAACGGCTACACCTTC. It is translated as CAWGTGNGYTF.

The genes are TRBV2 and TRBJ1-2, with TRBD1 matching 7 bases. Per germline, CDR1 SNHLY and CDR2 FYNNEI. Trimming at V came to 9 bases and at J to 2 bases, leaving 12 bases not matched to a gene. The CDR3 sequence is 15 residues long. The CDR3 reads CASPNRGHTNYGYTF. CDR3 sequence (DNA): TGTGCCAGTCCAAACAGGGGACATACCAACTATGGCTACACCTTC.

This clone occurred once. The chain has TRBV19 and TRBJ2-3; TRBD2 agrees at 8 bases. Per the germline V gene, CDR1 is LNHDA and CDR2 is SQIVND (reference sequence). This CDR3 contains 14 residues. The ends lost 3 bases at V and 7 bases at J; junction bases unmatched: 6. The CDR3 region is CASSISGGGHTQYF. CDR3 sequence (DNA): TGTGCCAGTAGTATCAGCGGGGGAGGTCATACGCAGTATTTT.

The rearrangement uses TRBV6-1 and TRBJ2-3; TRBD2 matches at 10 bases. The CDR3 extends over 16 amino acids. Germline CDR1 reads MNHNS; CDR2 reads SASEGT. V lost 4 bases, J lost 2 bases, and 6 bases stayed unmatched. The CDR3: CASSALAGGPTDTQYF. DNA for the CDR3: TGTGCCAGCAGTGCGTTAGCGGGAGGCCCCACAGATACGCAGTATTTT.